These T cell receptor beta chains were read from a single sample in a study of T cells in Graves' hyperthyroidism and ophthalmopathy. TCRdb passed the multiplex PCR reads through MiXCR, listing each CDR3 protein once. The sample contains some 620,000 distinct CDR3 sequences, roughly 16% of which appear only once. Material: blood. The receptors here all came from a woman under 40 with Graves' hyperthyroidism. Both conserved end residues are part of each CDR3. Fields, in order: D gene, J gene, V gene, clone size, CDR3 protein, CDR3 DNA. D genes are given only for firm matches. Clone size is not always given. Where it is, it says once, few, many or a class for expanded clones.

D: .; J: TRBJ1-2; V: TRBV5-1; size: few; CDR3: CASSLAEDGFYGYTF; DNA: TGCGCCAGCAGCTTGGCCGAGGACGGATTCTATGGCTACACCTTC
D: .; J: TRBJ1-2; V: TRBV28; size: few; CDR3: CASSLKGGTTNYGYTF; DNA: TGTGCCAGCAGTTTAAAAGGGGGGACCACTAACTATGGCTACACCTTC
D: TRBD1; J: TRBJ2-1; V: TRBV28; size: few; CDR3: CASSFTGGMVDEQFF; DNA: TGTGCCAGCAGTTTCACAGGGGGCATGGTGGATGAGCAGTTCTTC
D: .; J: TRBJ1-1; V: TRBV7-9; size: .; CDR3: CASSVTGTPDEAFF; DNA: TGTGCCAGCAGCGTTACAGGGACGCCGGACGAAGCTTTCTTT
D: TRBD1; J: TRBJ2-3; V: TRBV6-1; size: few; CDR3: CASRRGQLSDTQYF; DNA: TGTGCCAGCCGAAGGGGGCAATTGTCAGATACGCAGTATTTT
D: TRBD2; J: TRBJ2-2; V: TRBV18; size: few; CDR3: CASSPSSGRQNGELFF; DNA: TGTGCCAGCTCACCTAGTAGCGGGAGACAGAACGGGGAGCTGTTTTTT
D: .; J: TRBJ1-5; V: TRBV28; size: many; CDR3: CASSSQGTYVRDQPQHF; DNA: TGTGCCAGCAGTTCCCAGGGGACCTATGTGAGGGATCAGCCCCAGCATTTT
D: TRBD1; J: TRBJ2-1; V: TRBV4-3; size: .; CDR3: CASSQVLRGSYNEQFF; DNA: TGCGCCAGCAGCCAAGTACTCAGGGGGTCTTACAATGAGCAGTTCTTC
D: TRBD1; J: TRBJ2-7; V: TRBV7-8; size: .; CDR3: CASIPGQGAHEQYF; DNA: TGTGCCAGCATCCCAGGACAGGGGGCACACGAGCAGTACTTC
D: TRBD2; J: TRBJ2-2; V: TRBV10-2; size: many; CDR3: CASSDSAGGNTGELFF; DNA: TGCGCCAGCAGTGATTCAGCGGGAGGGAACACCGGGGAGCTGTTTTTT
D: .; J: TRBJ2-1; V: TRBV10-2; size: .; CDR3: CASSESGGLDEQFF; DNA: TGCGCCAGCAGTGAATCTGGGGGGCTGGATGAGCAGTTCTTC
D: .; J: TRBJ2-1; V: TRBV2; size: many; CDR3: CASSNLDRSSYNEQFF; DNA: TGTGCCAGCAGTAACCTCGACAGGAGCTCCTACAATGAGCAGTTCTTC
D: .; J: TRBJ1-1; V: TRBV28; size: many; CDR3: CASSPRATEAFF; DNA: TGTGCCAGCAGTCCCCGGGCCACTGAAGCTTTCTTT
D: TRBD1; J: TRBJ2-5; V: TRBV5-1; size: .; CDR3: CASSLGQVGAGPTVPVETQYF; DNA: TGCGCCAGCAGCCTGGGACAGGTAGGAGCGGGCCCCACCGTTCCGGTGGAGACCCAGTACTTC
D: .; J: TRBJ1-2; V: TRBV2; size: .; CDR3: CASIPGHIYGYTF; DNA: TGTGCCAGCATTCCGGGACACATCTATGGCTACACCTTC
D: TRBD2; J: TRBJ2-4; V: TRBV19; size: few; CDR3: CASSIKSGSFPKNIQYF; DNA: TGTGCCAGTAGTATCAAGAGCGGGAGTTTTCCGAAAAACATTCAGTACTTC
D: TRBD2; J: TRBJ2-7; V: TRBV19; size: .; CDR3: CASTLGASGTYEQYF; DNA: TGTGCCAGTACCCTAGGGGCTAGCGGGACGTACGAGCAGTACTTC
D: .; J: TRBJ1-1; V: TRBV20-1; size: many; CDR3: CSAKSGTREAFF; DNA: TGCAGTGCAAAATCCGGGACAAGGGAAGCTTTCTTT
D: .; J: TRBJ1-1; V: TRBV2; size: .; CDR3: CASSEWAIPFRNTEAFF; DNA: TGTGCCAGCAGTGAATGGGCTATACCCTTCAGGAACACTGAAGCTTTCTTT
D: TRBD2; J: TRBJ2-5; V: TRBV7-3; size: many; CDR3: CASSPSSGIQETQYF; DNA: TGTGCCAGCTCGCCCTCCAGCGGGATCCAAGAGACCCAGTACTTC
D: .; J: TRBJ1-5; V: TRBV9; size: few; CDR3: CASNSGGFRQPQHF; DNA: TGTGCCAGCAATTCGGGGGGTTTTCGTCAGCCCCAGCATTTT
D: TRBD2; J: TRBJ2-1; V: TRBV7-8; size: .; CDR3: CASSSMGLAGDSSYNEQFF; DNA: TGTGCCAGCAGCTCTATGGGACTAGCGGGAGATTCTAGCTACAATGAGCAGTTCTTC
D: .; J: TRBJ1-2; V: TRBV28; size: many; CDR3: CASTPGFEGPYGYTF; DNA: TGTGCCAGCACCCCCGGTTTTGAGGGTCCTTATGGCTACACCTTC
D: .; J: TRBJ1-1; V: TRBV30; size: many; CDR3: CAWSAPGEGTEAFF; DNA: TGTGCCTGGAGTGCGCCAGGGGAAGGAACTGAAGCTTTCTTT
D: .; J: TRBJ1-1; V: TRBV9; size: many; CDR3: CASSPFRRDTEAFF; DNA: TGTGCCAGCAGCCCCTTCAGGAGGGACACTGAAGCTTTCTTT
D: TRBD1; J: TRBJ2-7; V: TRBV30; size: .; CDR3: CAWSVTGAYEQYF; DNA: TGTGCCTGGAGTGTTACAGGGGCCTACGAGCAGTACTTC
D: TRBD1; J: TRBJ1-2; V: TRBV30; size: few; CDR3: CAWSRGTDYGYTF; DNA: TGTGCCTGGAGCCGCGGGACAGACTATGGCTACACCTTC